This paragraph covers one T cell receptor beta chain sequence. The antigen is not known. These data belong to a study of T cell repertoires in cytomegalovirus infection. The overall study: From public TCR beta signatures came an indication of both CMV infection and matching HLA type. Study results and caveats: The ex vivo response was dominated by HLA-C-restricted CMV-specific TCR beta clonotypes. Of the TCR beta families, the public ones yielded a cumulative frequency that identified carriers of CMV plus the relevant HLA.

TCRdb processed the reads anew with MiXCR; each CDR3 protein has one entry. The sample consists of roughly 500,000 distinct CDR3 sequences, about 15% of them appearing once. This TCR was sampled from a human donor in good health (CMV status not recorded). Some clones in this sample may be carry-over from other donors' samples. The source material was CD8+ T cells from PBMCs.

CDR3 sequence: CASSFSWEGGYEQYF. As DNA, the CDR3 is TGTGCCAGCAGTTTCTCCTGGGAAGGGGGTTACGAGCAGTACTTC. The chain combines TRBV6-5 with TRBJ2-7; D perhaps matches TRBD1 (6 bases). Germline assignment: CDR1 MNHEY and CDR2 SVGAGI. The CDR3 loop spans 15 amino acids. Trimming removed 4 bases from V and 4 bases from J, with 17 bases in between.